This entry lists 12 T cell receptor beta chains sequenced from one sample in a study of T cell responses to AZD1222 COVID-19 vaccine. Clones were sequenced by immunoSEQ multiplex PCR, and TCRdb holds only the in-frame ones, with some missing. Of under 150,000 clones detected, 80% to 95% appear once; the ten largest clones hold more than 4.5%. Material: peripheral blood, obtained on day 0 of AZD1222 vaccination. The receptors derive from an adult in good health.

The chain couples TRBV28 to TRBJ1-3; the D is unclear. Germline V lookup: CDR1 MDHEN, CDR2 SYDVKM. V lost 5 bases, J lost 1 base, and 12 bases lay in between. The CDR3 spans 15 residues. The CDR3: CASSLPRQSGNTIYF. CDR3 DNA sequence: TGTGCCAGCAGTCTCCCCAGGCAGTCTGGAAACACCATATATTTT.

This rearrangement joins TRBV15 to TRBJ1-3; D gene uncertain. This CDR3 spans 14 amino acids. V lost 0 bases and J 4 bases, leaving 7 bases between the germline ends. The germline gives CDR1 LNHNV, CDR2 YYDKDF (reference sequence). The CDR3 DNA reads TGTGCCACCAGCAGAGATCCGGGAGGAAACACCATATATTTT. It codes for CATSRDPGGNTIYF.

The chain uses TRBV4-1 and TRBJ1-2, with D uncertain. The CDR3 has 13 residues. The germline V gene has CDR1 MGHRA and CDR2 YSYEKL. Trimming stripped 0 bases from V and 4 bases from J, with 6 bases between. The CDR3 here is CASSQDSVYGYTF. Here the CDR3 DNA reads TGCGCCAGCAGCCAAGATTCGGTCTATGGCTACACCTTC.

The chain combines TRBV7-2 with TRBJ2-7; TRBD1 matches 7 bases. CDR1 SGHTA and CDR2 FQGNSA come from the germline V gene. CDR3 length: 15 residues. Trimming at V came to 0 bases and at J to 3 bases, leaving 5 bases not matched to a gene. CDR3 sequence: CASSLATGKVYEQYF. In DNA, the CDR3 is TGTGCCAGCAGCTTAGCGACAGGGAAAGTCTACGAGCAGTACTTC.

This chain links TRBV19 with TRBJ2-1; D perhaps matches TRBD1 (5 bases). Germline V gene lookup returns CDR1 LNHDA and CDR2 SQIVND (reference sequence). V was shortened by 7 bases and J by 9 bases, with 10 bases between the two germline ends. This CDR3 has 11 amino acids. In DNA form, the CDR3 reads TGTGCCAGTAAGGGGCCCGGTGAGCAGTTCTTC. As protein: CASKGPGEQFF.

The V and J genes are TRBV24-1 and TRBJ2-7; D perhaps matches TRBD2 (5 bases). The CDR3 is made up of 12 amino acids. Trimming took off 6 bases at V and 6 bases at J, with 11 bases between the two ends. Looked up from germline, CDR1 is KGHDR and CDR2 is SFDVKD. The CDR3 DNA reads TGTGCCACCAGTTTATCGGGAACCGAGCAGTACTTC. It codes for CATSLSGTEQYF.

The rearrangement joins TRBV6-5 to TRBJ2-3, with D possibly being TRBD1 (5 bases). CDR1 and CDR2 from the germline V gene are MNHEY and SVGAGI. There are 15 residues in the CDR3. Trimming removed 2 bases at V and 2 bases at J, with 11 bases between. The CDR3 nucleotides read TGTGCCAGCAGTTACGTTCAGGGTTACACAGATACGCAGTATTTT. This codes for CASSYVQGYTDTQYF.

The gene calls are TRBV6-5 and TRBJ1-5; a possible D gene is TRBD1 (5 bases). In germline, CDR1 is MNHEY, CDR2 SVGAGI. The CDR3 spans 15 residues. Deletions cut 1 base from V and 5 bases from J, with 12 bases between. The DNA for the CDR3 is TGTGCCAGCAGTTACTACGGGACTTCCGATCAGCCCCAGCATTTT. Its protein product is CASSYYGTSDQPQHF.

The DNA for the CDR3 is TGTGCCAGCAGTTACGCAACAGGGGTGGGTGAAGCTTTCTTT. Translated: CASSYATGVGEAFF. This sequence joins TRBV6-6 and TRBJ1-1; 7 bases agree with TRBD1. The CDR3 runs 14 residues. The germline CDR1 and CDR2 sequences are MNHNY and SVGAGI (reference sequence). The V and J ends lost 2 bases and 7 bases, in that order; junction bases with no gene match: 7.

The J gene is TRBJ2-7, the V gene TRBV29-1, with D possibly matching TRBD2 (6 bases). Germline CDR1 reads SQVTM; CDR2 reads ANQGSEA. This CDR3 is 13 amino acids long. Trimming left V 4 bases short and J 6 bases short, with 16 bases between. CDR3: CSVVGLGGLEQYF. CDR3 bases: TGCAGCGTTGTGGGGCTGGGGGGACTCGAGCAGTACTTC.

The V call is TRBV6-5, the J call TRBJ2-1, with D possibly being TRBD2 (6 bases). The CDR3 covers 14 residues. V lost 9 bases and J 5 bases, leaving 17 bases between the germline ends. Germline V gives CDR1 MNHEY, CDR2 SVGAGI. CDR3 DNA sequence: TGTGCCAGTTGGAAGGCGGGGAAAAACAATGAGCAGTTCTTC. Translation: CASWKAGKNNEQFF.

V and J are TRBV18 and TRBJ1-1, with D unclear. The germline gives CDR1 KGHSH, CDR2 LQKENI. V was pared by 2 bases and J by 10 bases, with 8 bases between. The CDR3 contains 11 residues. The CDR3 DNA follows: TGTGCCAGCTCACCAGTCCGGGTAGCTTTCTTT. Translation: CASSPVRVAFF. The variable domain in full, completed from reference TRBV18 and TRBJ1-1, reads NAGVMQNPRHLVRRRGQEARLRCSPMKGHSHVYWYRQLPEEGLKFMVYLQKENIIDESGMPKERFSAEFPKEGPSILRIQQVVRGDSAAYFCASSPVRVAFFGQGTRLTVV.